The 20 T cell receptor beta chains below come from one sample, sequenced in a study of shared clonotypes between healthy human individuals. Sequencing used immunoSEQ multiplex PCR; TCRdb keeps in-frame clones, though not all of them. The repertoire holds about 480,000 clones, with over 60% as singletons. Sequences were obtained from PBMCs. Source of these receptors: a woman between 35 and 50 years old in good health. Some clones in this sample may be carry-over from other donors' samples.

The chain carries TRBV7-3 and TRBJ1-1; D is ambiguous. Germline CDR1 is SGHTA and CDR2 is FQGTGA. V lost 5 bases and J lost 4, with 11 bases in between. CDR3 length equals 13 residues. Written as DNA, the CDR3 is TGTGCCAGCAGCCTAGCTGTTGGCACTGAAGCTTTCTTT. Residues: CASSLAVGTEAFF. Full variable domain (missing parts from reference TRBV7-3 and TRBJ1-1): GAGVSQTPSNKVTEKGKYVELRCDPISGHTALYWYRQSLGQGPEFLIYFQGTGAADDSGLPNDRFFAVRPEGSVSTLKIQRTERGDSAVYLCASSLAVGTEAFFGQGTRLTVV.

This clone was observed at least ten times. The chain uses TRBV5-6 and TRBJ2-7; tentative D call: TRBD1 (5 bases). Trimming took 0 bases from V and 2 from J, leaving 15 bases between them. The germline gives CDR1 SGHDT, CDR2 YYEEEE. This CDR3 contains 16 residues. Here the CDR3 reads CASSLAPTVATYEQYF. CDR3 coding DNA: TGTGCCAGCAGCTTGGCCCCGACAGTCGCGACCTACGAGCAGTACTTC.

This clone was found many times. The chain uses TRBV27 and TRBJ2-1; D not resolved. The CDR3 extends over 14 amino acids. V was clipped by 5 bases and J by 6 bases, with 14 bases between them. Germline-derived CDR1 and CDR2 are MNHEY and SMNVEV (reference sequence). The CDR3 DNA sequence: TGTGCCAGCAGTACGCCCGCGACCCCCAATGAGCAGTTCTTC. This gives the protein CASSTPATPNEQFF.

This clone was found many times. The chain carries TRBV28 and TRBJ2-5, with D perhaps given as TRBD1 or TRBD2 (5 bases each). Per germline, CDR1 MDHEN and CDR2 SYDVKM. The CDR3 has 16 amino acids. The germline V and J ends were trimmed by 1 base and 0 bases, with 12 bases remaining between them. This CDR3 is CASSLLGDGNQETQYF. CDR3 nucleotide sequence: TGTGCCAGCAGTTTATTGGGGGACGGCAACCAAGAGACCCAGTACTTC.

The genes are TRBV10-1 and TRBJ2-1; TRBD2 is a possible D gene (5 bases). Germline V gene lookup returns CDR1 WNHNN and CDR2 SYGVQD (reference sequence). There are 14 residues in the CDR3. V shed 6 bases and J shed 8 bases, with 17 bases lying between them. The CDR3 is CASRDPTSGDEQFF. CDR3 nucleotide sequence: TGCGCCAGCAGGGACCCGACAAGCGGCGATGAGCAGTTCTTC.

This chain joins TRBV6-5 and TRBJ1-5; 7 bases match TRBD1. The CDR3 extends over 14 amino acids. V lost 6 bases and J lost 5; bases outside the gene matches: 7. Germline loops: CDR1 MNHEY, CDR2 SVGAGI. CDR3 coding DNA: TGTGCCAGCAGGAGCACAGGGGCCCATCAGCCCCAGCATTTT. It yields the protein CASRSTGAHQPQHF.

The chain links TRBV5-5 to TRBJ2-3; D is ambiguous. Germline CDR1 SGHKS, CDR2 YYEKEE (reference sequence). Trimming took off 4 bases at V and 2 bases at J, with 8 bases between the two ends. This CDR3 is 13 amino acids long. CDR3 nucleotide sequence: TGTGCCAGCAGCATTTCTAACACAGATACGCAGTATTTT. Residues: CASSISNTDTQYF.

This clone was detected once. V gene TRBV5-1 combines with J gene TRBJ2-3, with 7 nucleotides matching TRBD2. The trim removed 2 bases at V and 6 bases at J, leaving 15 bases unmatched. The CDR3 runs to 17 residues. Germline CDR1 and CDR2: SGHRS and YFSETQ. This CDR3 reads CASSLRGFGGSMDTQYF. The CDR3 nucleotides are TGCGCCAGCAGCTTACGGGGGTTTGGCGGGAGTATGGATACGCAGTATTTT.

V gene TRBV19 combines with J gene TRBJ1-2; D possibly corresponds to TRBD1 (5 bases). Trimming took off 5 bases at V and 7 bases at J, with 17 bases between the two ends. Germline V CDR1 and CDR2: LNHDA, SQIVND (reference sequence). This CDR3 contains 14 residues. CDR3 nucleotide sequence: TGTGCCAGTAGTCAGTCCAGGGTTCATAGTGGCTACACCTTC. Protein product: CASSQSRVHSGYTF.

A few counts support this clone. The chain employs TRBV21-1 and TRBJ1-5. TRBV21-1 is reported as a pseudogene. CDR3 length equals 8 residues. The CDR3 DNA reads TGTGCCAGCAGGCCCCAGCATTTT. Translating gives CASRPQHF.

The rearrangement uses TRBV7-2 and TRBJ1-1, with D hard to call. Germline lookup yields CDR1 SGHTA and CDR2 FQGNSA. CDR3 length: 14 residues. The germline V and J ends were trimmed by 1 base and 3 bases, with 9 bases remaining between them. The CDR3 coding sequence is TGTGCCAGCAGCTTAGGGTGGAGGGACACTGAAGCTTTCTTT. Residues: CASSLGWRDTEAFF.

V and J are TRBV28 and TRBJ2-1; the match to TRBD1 covers 7 bases. The length of the CDR3 is 17 residues. Trimming cost V 2 bases and J 0 bases; bases outside gene matches: 7. CDR1 is MDHEN, CDR2 SYDVKM, per germline. The CDR3 is CASSLRKQGPSYNEQFF. DNA for the CDR3: TGTGCCAGCAGTTTACGAAAACAGGGGCCCTCCTACAATGAGCAGTTCTTC.

DNA for the CDR3: TGCGCCAGCAGCTCTACGATGACCTACAATGAGCAGTTCTTC. Protein: CASSSTMTYNEQFF. The gene calls are TRBV5-1 and TRBJ2-1; D is ambiguous. The V gene's germline CDR1 is SGHRS and CDR2 YFSETQ. With 3 bases removed from V and 2 bases from J, the gap between germline ends came to 9 bases. This CDR3 has 14 residues.

The chain uses TRBV13 and TRBJ2-2, with D unresolved. This CDR3 has 13 residues. The germline gives CDR1 PRHDT, CDR2 FYEKMQ (reference sequence). Trimming took 2 bases from V and 8 from J, leaving 9 bases between them. This CDR3 reads CASSLFRPGELFF. The CDR3 DNA reads TGTGCCAGCAGCTTATTCCGCCCAGGGGAGCTGTTTTTT.

This chain uses TRBV7-2 with TRBJ2-7; D may be TRBD2 (5 bases). Trimming took 0 bases from V and 3 from J, leaving 6 bases between them. CDR1 and CDR2 from the germline V gene are SGHTA and FQGNSA. The CDR3 has 13 amino acids. CDR3 protein: CASSLAGDYEQYF. The CDR3 bases are TGTGCCAGCAGCTTAGCGGGAGACTACGAGCAGTACTTC. Full variable domain (outside the CDR3, taken from reference TRBV7-2 and TRBJ2-7): GAGVSQSPSNKVTEKGKDVELRCDPISGHTALYWYRQSLGQGLEFLIYFQGNSAPDKSGLPSDRFSAERTGGSVSTLTIQRTQQEDSAVYLCASSLAGDYEQYFGPGTRLTVT.

The V call is TRBV7-9, the J call TRBJ2-5; TRBD2 is a possible D gene (5 bases). TRBJ2-7 explains the end of the DNA better; the J call may be wrong. The CDR3 runs 12 residues. The germline gives CDR1 SEHNR, CDR2 FQNEAQ (reference sequence). This CDR3 is CASSLWRDEQYF. DNA of the CDR3: TGTGCCAGCAGCTTGTGGCGGGACGAGCAGTACTTC.

There are many counts of this clone. The chain carries TRBV7-9 and TRBJ2-3; 11 nucleotides align to TRBD2. Germline CDR1 and CDR2: SEHNR and FQNEAQ (reference sequence). There are 14 residues in the CDR3. Trimming at V came to 1 base and at J to 9 bases, leaving 3 bases not matched to a gene. CDR3 in DNA: TGTGCCAGCAGCTTAGAGGCTAGCGGGAGGACGCAGTATTTT. Translated, it gives CASSLEASGRTQYF.

This chain links TRBV2 with TRBJ2-6; no firm D call. This CDR3 spans 14 amino acids. Germline CDR1 reads SNHLY; CDR2 reads FYNNEI. V was pared by 4 bases and J by 1 base, with 5 bases between. The CDR3 is CASSVRSGANVLTF. CDR3 nucleotide sequence: TGTGCCAGCAGTGTTCGATCTGGGGCCAACGTCCTGACTTTC.

This clone showed up just a few times. The J gene is TRBJ2-7, the V gene TRBV5-1, with D possibly being TRBD1 (5 bases). The CDR3 is made up of 12 amino acids. V gave up 0 bases and J gave up 6 bases, with 7 bases separating them. Germline loops: CDR1 SGHRS, CDR2 YFSETQ. The CDR3, as DNA: TGCGCCAGCAGCTTGGTCCAGGGCGAGCAGTACTTC. Protein: CASSLVQGEQYF.

The chain is built from TRBV6-5 and TRBJ2-7; D is uncertain. The CDR3 contains 15 residues. V lost 0 bases, J lost 3 bases, and 12 bases lay in between. Germline CDR1 MNHEY, CDR2 SVGAGI. CDR3 sequence: CASSYSPRTNYEQYF. The CDR3 coding sequence is TGTGCCAGCAGTTACTCCCCCAGAACTAACTACGAGCAGTACTTC.